This TCR beta chain was recorded in a study of OX40 agonist ivuxolimab in advanced cancers. For the study at large: In this trial design, patients received ivuxolimab intravenously at 0.01 to 10 mg/kg every 2 weeks. Two patients with cutaneous melanoma and one with hepatocellular carcinoma, three in total, showed partial responses. The dose-escalation cohort was approximately 84% male, with a mean age of 60 years, ranging about 20 to 79.

Libraries were prepared by immunoSEQ multiplex PCR; TCRdb keeps only in-frame clonotypes and omits some of them. Here the sample spans tens of thousands of clones, 75% to 90% being singletons. V lost 6 bases to trimming and J lost 1 base, with 11 bases between them. CDR1 and CDR2 (germline): MNHNS, SASEGT. The CDR3 is 14 amino acids. The specimen was CD4+ or CD8+ T cells sorted from blood, collected in a trial of the OX40 agonist ivuxolimab. This receptor was taken from an adult with an advanced solid tumor such as melanoma, head and neck, liver or kidney cancer. V usage is TRBV6-1 and J usage is TRBJ2-3; possibly TRBD1 for D (5 bases). The CDR3 protein is CASRQGWGTDTQYF. The CDR3 DNA reads as TGTGCCAGCAGGCAGGGATGGGGCACAGATACGCAGTATTTT.